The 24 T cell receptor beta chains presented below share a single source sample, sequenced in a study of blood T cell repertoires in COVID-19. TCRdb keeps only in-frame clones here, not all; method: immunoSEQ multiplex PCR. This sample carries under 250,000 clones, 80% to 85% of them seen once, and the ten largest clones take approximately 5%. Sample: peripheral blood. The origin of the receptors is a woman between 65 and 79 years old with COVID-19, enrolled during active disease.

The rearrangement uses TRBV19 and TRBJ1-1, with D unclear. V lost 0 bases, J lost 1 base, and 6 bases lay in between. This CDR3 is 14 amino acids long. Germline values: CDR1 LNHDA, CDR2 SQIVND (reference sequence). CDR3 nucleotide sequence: TGTGCCAGTAGTATAGATCCGGGGAACACTGAAGCTTTCTTT. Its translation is CASSIDPGNTEAFF.

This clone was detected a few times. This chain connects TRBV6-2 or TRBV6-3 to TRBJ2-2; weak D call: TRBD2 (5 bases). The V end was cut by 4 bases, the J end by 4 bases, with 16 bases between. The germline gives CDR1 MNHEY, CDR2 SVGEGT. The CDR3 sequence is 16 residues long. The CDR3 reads CASSFVFGGVTGELFF. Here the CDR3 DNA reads TGTGCCAGCAGTTTCGTATTTGGAGGAGTCACCGGGGAGCTGTTTTTT.

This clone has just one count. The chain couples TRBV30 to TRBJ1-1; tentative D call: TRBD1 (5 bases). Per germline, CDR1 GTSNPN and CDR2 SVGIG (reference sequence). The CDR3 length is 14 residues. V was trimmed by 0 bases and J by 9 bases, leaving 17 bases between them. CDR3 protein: CAWSVVSAGPKAFF. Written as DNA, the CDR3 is TGTGCCTGGAGTGTAGTTTCGGCGGGACCTAAAGCTTTCTTT.

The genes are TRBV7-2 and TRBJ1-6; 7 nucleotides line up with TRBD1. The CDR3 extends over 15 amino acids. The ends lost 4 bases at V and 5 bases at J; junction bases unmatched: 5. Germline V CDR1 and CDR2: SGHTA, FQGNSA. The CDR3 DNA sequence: TGTGCCAGCAGCTATACAGGGGTGGATAATTCACCCCTCCACTTT. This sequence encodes CASSYTGVDNSPLHF.

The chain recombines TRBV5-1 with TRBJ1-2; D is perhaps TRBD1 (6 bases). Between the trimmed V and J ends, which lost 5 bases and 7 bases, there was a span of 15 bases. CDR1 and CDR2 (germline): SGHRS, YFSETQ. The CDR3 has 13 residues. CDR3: CASSWSGEGGYTF. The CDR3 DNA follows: TGCGCCAGCAGTTGGTCAGGGGAAGGTGGCTACACCTTC.

The CDR3 DNA follows: TGTGCCAGCAGTCCGGGGAATGAGCAGTTCTTC. Translation: CASSPGNEQFF. The J gene is TRBJ2-1, the V gene TRBV5-4, with a weak D call TRBD2 (5 bases). V was trimmed by 5 bases and J by 7 bases, leaving 7 bases between them. Germline V gene lookup returns CDR1 SGHNT and CDR2 YYREEE (reference sequence). The CDR3 runs to 11 residues.

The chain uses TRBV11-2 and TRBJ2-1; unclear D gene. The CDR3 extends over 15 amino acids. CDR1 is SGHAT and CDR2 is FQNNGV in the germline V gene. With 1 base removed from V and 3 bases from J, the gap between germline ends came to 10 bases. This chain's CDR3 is CASSLAMRVYNEQFF. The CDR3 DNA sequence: TGTGCCAGCAGCTTAGCCATGAGAGTCTACAATGAGCAGTTCTTC.

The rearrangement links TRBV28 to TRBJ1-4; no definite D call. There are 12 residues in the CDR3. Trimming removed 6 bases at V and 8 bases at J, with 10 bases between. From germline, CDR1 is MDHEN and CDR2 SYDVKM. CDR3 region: CASSFRPEKLFF. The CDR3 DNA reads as TGTGCCAGCAGCTTTCGTCCCGAAAAACTGTTTTTT.

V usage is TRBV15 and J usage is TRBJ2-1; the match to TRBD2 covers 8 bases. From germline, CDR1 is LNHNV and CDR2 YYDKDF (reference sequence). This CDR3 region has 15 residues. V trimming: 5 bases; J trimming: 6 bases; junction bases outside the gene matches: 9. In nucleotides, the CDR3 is TGTGCCACCAGCCCTCGGGAAGCGGGGGCCAATGAGCAGTTCTTC. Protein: CATSPREAGANEQFF.

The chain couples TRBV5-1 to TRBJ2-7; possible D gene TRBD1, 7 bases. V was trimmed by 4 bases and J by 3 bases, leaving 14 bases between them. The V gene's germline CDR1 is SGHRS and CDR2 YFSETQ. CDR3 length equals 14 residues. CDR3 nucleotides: TGCGCCAGCAGCACGCAGGGGGGTGACTACGAGCAGTACTTC. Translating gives CASSTQGGDYEQYF. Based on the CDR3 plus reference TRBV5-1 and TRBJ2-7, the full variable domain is KAGVTQTPRYLIKTRGQQVTLSCSPISGHRSVSWYQQTPGQGLQFLFEYFSETQRNKGNFPGRFSGRQFSNSRSEMNVSTLELGDSALYLCASSTQGGDYEQYFGPGTRLTVT.

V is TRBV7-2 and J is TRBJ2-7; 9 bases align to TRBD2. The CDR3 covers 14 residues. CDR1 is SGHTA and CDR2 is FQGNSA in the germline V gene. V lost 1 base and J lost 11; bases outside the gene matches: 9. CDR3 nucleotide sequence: TGTGCCAGCAGCTTAGAGGCTAGCGGGGAATTCGAGTACTTC. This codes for CASSLEASGEFEYF.

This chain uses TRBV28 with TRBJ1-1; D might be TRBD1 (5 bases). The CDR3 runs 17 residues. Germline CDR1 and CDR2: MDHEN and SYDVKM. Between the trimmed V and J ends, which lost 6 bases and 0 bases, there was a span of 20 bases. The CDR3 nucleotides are TGTGCCAGCAGCCCGAATCCCAGGGTAAGGGTGAACACTGAAGCTTTCTTT. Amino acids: CASSPNPRVRVNTEAFF.

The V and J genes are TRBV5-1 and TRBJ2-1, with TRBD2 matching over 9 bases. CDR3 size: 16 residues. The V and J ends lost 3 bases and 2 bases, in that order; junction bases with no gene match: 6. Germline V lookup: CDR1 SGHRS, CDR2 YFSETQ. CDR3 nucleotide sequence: TGCGCCAGCAGCTCCCAGGCGGGAGGGCCCTACAATGAGCAGTTCTTC. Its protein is CASSSQAGGPYNEQFF.

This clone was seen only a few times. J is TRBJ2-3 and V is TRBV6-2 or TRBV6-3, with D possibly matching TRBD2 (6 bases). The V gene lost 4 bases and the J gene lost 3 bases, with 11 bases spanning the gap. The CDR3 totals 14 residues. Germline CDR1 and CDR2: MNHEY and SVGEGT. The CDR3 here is CASSLRGATDTQYF. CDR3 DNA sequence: TGTGCCAGCAGTTTGCGCGGGGCAACAGATACGCAGTATTTT.

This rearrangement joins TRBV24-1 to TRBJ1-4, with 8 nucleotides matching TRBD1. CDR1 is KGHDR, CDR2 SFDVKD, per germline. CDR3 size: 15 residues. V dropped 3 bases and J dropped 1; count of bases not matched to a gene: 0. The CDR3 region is CATSDGQGTNEKLFF. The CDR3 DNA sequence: TGTGCCACCAGTGATGGACAGGGAACTAATGAAAAACTGTTTTTT.

Written as DNA, the CDR3 is TGTGCCAGCAGCTCCCCCTACTTAGGTCGCGGGATTGGTGAGCAGTTCTTC. Amino acid sequence: CASSSPYLGRGIGEQFF. This chain links TRBV7-8 with TRBJ2-1, with D maybe TRBD2 (6 bases). The CDR3 covers 17 residues. V gave up 4 bases and J gave up 9 bases, with 25 bases separating them. CDR1 and CDR2 (germline): SGHVS, FQNEAQ.

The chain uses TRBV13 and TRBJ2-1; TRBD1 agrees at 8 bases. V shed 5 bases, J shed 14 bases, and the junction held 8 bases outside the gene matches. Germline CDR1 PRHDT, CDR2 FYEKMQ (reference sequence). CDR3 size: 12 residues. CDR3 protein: CASSPRQGLEFF. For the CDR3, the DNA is TGTGCCAGCAGCCCGAGACAGGGGTTAGAGTTCTTC.

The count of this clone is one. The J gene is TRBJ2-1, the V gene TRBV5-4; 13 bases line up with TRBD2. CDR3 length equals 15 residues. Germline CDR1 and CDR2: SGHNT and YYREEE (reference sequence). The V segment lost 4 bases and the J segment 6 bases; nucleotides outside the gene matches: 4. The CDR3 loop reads CASSLGLAGSNEQFF. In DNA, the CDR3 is TGTGCCAGCAGCCTGGGACTAGCGGGATCCAATGAGCAGTTCTTC.

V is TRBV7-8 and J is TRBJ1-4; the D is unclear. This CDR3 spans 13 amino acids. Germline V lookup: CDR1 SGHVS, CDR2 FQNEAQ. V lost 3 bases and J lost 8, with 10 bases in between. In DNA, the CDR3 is TGTGCCAGCAGCTTCAGAGGGCGAGAAAAACTGTTTTTT. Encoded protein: CASSFRGREKLFF. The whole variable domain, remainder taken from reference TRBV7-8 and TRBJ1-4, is GAGVSQSPRYKVAKRGQDVALRCDPISGHVSLFWYQQALGQGPEFLTYFQNEAQLDKSGLPSDRFFAERPEGSVSTLKIQRTQQEDSAVYLCASSFRGREKLFFGSGTQLSVL.

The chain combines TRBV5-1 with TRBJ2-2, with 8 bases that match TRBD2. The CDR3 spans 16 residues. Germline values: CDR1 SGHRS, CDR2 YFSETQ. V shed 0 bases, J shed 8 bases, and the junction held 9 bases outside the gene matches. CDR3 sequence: CASSLAAGGSSGELFF. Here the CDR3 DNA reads TGCGCCAGCAGCTTGGCTGCGGGAGGATCGTCTGGGGAGCTGTTTTTT.

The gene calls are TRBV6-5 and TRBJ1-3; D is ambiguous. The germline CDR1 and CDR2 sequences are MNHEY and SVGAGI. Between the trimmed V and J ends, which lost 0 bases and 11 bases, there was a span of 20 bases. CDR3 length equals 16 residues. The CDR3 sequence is CASSYSLDAPSGSIYF. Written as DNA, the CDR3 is TGTGCCAGCAGTTACTCACTTGACGCCCCCTCAGGATCCATATATTTT.

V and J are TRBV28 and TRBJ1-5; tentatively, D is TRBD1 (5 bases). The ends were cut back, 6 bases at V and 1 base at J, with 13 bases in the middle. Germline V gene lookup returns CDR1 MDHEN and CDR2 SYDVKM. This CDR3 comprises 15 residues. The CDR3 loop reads CASRQGSGSNQPQHF. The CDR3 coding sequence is TGTGCCAGCAGGCAGGGTAGTGGGAGCAATCAGCCCCAGCATTTT.

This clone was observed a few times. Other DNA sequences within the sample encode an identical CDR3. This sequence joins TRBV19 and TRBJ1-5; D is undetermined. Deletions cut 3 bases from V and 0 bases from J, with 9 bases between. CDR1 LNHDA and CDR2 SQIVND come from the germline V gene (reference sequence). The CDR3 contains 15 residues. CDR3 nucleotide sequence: TGTGCCAGTAGTATGCGGCAGATTAGCAATCAGCCCCAGCATTTT. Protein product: CASSMRQISNQPQHF. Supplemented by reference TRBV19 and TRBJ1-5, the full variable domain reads DGGITQSPKYLFRKEGQNVTLSCEQNLNHDAMYWYRQDPGQGLRLIYYSQIVNDFQKGDIAEGYSVSREKKESFPLTVTSAQKNPTAFYLCASSMRQISNQPQHFGDGTRLSIL.

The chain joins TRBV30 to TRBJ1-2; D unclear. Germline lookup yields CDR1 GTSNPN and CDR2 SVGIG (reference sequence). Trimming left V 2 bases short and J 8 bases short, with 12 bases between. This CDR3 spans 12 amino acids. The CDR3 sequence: CAWSTDTNGYTF. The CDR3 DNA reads TGTGCCTGGAGTACAGACACAAACGGCTACACCTTC.